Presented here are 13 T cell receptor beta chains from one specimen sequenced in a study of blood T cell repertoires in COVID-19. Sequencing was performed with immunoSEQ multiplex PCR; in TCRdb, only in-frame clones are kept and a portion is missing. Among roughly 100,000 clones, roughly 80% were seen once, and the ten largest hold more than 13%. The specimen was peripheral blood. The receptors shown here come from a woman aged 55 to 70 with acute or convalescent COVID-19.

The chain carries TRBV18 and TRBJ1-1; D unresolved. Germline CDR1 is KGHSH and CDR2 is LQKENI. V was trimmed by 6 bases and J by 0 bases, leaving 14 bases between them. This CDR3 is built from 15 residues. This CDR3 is CASSAERRMNTEAFF. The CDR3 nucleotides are TGTGCCAGCTCGGCCGAAAGAAGAATGAACACTGAAGCTTTCTTT. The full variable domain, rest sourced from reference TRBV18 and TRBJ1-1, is NAGVMQNPRHLVRRRGQEARLRCSPMKGHSHVYWYRQLPEEGLKFMVYLQKENIIDESGMPKERFSAEFPKEGPSILRIQQVVRGDSAAYFCASSAERRMNTEAFFGQGTRLTVV.

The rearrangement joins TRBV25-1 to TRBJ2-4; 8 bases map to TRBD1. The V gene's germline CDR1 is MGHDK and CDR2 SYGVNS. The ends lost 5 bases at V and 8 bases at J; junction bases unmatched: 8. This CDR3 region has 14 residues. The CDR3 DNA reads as TGTGCCAGCAGTACGACTCAGGGGGCGGACATTCAGTACTTC. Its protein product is CASSTTQGADIQYF.

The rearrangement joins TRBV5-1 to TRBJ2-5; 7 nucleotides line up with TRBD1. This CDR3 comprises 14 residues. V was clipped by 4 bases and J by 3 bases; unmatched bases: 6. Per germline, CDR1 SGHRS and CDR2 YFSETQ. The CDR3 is CASSHKGAEETQYF. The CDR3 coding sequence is TGCGCCAGCAGCCATAAGGGGGCCGAAGAGACCCAGTACTTC.

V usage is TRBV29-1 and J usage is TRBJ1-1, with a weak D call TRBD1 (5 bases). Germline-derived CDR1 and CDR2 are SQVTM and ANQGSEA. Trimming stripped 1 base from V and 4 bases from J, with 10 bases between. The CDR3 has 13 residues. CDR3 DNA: TGCAGCGTTGAAGGTCAGGGCGCCACTGAAGCTTTCTTT. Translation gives CSVEGQGATEAFF.

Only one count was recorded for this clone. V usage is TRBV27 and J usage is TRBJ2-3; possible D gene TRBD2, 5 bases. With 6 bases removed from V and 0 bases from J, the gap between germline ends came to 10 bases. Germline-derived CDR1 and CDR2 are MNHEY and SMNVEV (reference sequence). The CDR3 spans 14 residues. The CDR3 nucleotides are TGTGCCAGCAGCGGGCTAGCTAGCACAGATACGCAGTATTTT. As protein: CASSGLASTDTQYF.

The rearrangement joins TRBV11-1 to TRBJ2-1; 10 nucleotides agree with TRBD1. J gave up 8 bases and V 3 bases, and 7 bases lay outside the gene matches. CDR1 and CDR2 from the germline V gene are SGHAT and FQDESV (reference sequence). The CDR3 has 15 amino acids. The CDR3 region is CASSFDTDRGYEQFF. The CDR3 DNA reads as TGTGCCAGCAGCTTTGACACGGACAGGGGGTATGAGCAGTTCTTC. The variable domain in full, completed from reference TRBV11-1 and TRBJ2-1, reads EAEVAQSPRYKITEKSQAVAFWCDPISGHATLYWYRQILGQGPELLVQFQDESVVDDSQLPKDRFSAERLKGVDSTLKIQPAELGDSAMYLCASSFDTDRGYEQFFGPGTRLTVL.

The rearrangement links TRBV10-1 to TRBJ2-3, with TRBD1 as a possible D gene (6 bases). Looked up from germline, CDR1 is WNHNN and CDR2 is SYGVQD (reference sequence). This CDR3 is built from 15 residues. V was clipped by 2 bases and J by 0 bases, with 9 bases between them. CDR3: CASSETGHSTDTQYF. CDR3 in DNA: TGCGCCAGCAGTGAGACGGGACATAGCACAGATACGCAGTATTTT.

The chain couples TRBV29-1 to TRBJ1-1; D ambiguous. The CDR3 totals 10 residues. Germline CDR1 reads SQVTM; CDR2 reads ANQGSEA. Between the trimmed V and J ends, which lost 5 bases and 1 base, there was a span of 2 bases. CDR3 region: CSVRNTEAFF. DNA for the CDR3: TGCAGCGTTCGGAACACTGAAGCTTTCTTT.

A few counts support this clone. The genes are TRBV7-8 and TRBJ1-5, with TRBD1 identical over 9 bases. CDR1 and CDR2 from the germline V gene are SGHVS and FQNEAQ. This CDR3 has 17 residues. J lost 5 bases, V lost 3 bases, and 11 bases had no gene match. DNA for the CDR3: TGTGCCAGCAGCTTCGCCGGGACAGGGAACCCCGATCAGCCCCAGCATTTT. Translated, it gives CASSFAGTGNPDQPQHF.

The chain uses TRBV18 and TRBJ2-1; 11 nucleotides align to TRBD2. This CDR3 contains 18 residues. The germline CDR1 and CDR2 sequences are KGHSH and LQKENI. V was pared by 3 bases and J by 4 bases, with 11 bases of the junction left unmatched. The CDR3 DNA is TGTGCCAGCTCACCTGAGACGAGAACTAGCGGGAGTTACAATGAGCAGTTCTTC. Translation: CASSPETRTSGSYNEQFF.

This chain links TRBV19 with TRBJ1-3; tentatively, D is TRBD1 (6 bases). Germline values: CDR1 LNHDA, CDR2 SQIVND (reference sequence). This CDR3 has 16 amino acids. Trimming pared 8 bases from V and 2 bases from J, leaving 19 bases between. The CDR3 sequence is CASRPRAGDTGNTIYF. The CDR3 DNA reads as TGTGCCAGTCGACCCCGCGCAGGGGATACTGGAAACACCATATATTTT.

The CDR3 sequence is CASSPETGYGYTF. DNA for the CDR3: TGTGCCAGCAGCCCGGAGACAGGTTATGGCTACACCTTC. The chain carries TRBV2 and TRBJ1-2; TRBD1 might be the D (6 bases). Per germline, CDR1 SNHLY and CDR2 FYNNEI. V was clipped by 6 bases and J by 5 bases, with 13 bases between them. The CDR3 is 13 residues long.

The CDR3 loop reads CASSEQGAGETQYF. DNA of the CDR3: TGTGCCAGCAGTGAACAGGGGGCCGGCGAGACCCAGTACTTC. The V and J genes are TRBV2 and TRBJ2-5; 8 nucleotides align to TRBD1. V shed 2 bases and J 5 bases; nucleotides not matched to a gene: 4. CDR3 length: 14 residues. From germline, CDR1 is SNHLY and CDR2 FYNNEI. Full variable domain (missing parts from reference TRBV2 and TRBJ2-5): EPEVTQTPSHQVTQMGQEVILRCVPISNHLYFYWYRQILGQKVEFLVSFYNNEISEKSEIFDDQFSVERPDGSNFTLKIRSTKLEDSAMYFCASSEQGAGETQYFGPGTRLLVL.